This T cell receptor (beta chain) derives from a study of blood T cell repertoires in COVID-19. Study context: PBMCs, B-cell-depleted T cells, or T cells provided the cDNA or gDNA that made up the material.

Sequenced by immunoSEQ multiplex PCR; TCRdb stores in-frame clones only, minus some. The sample records fewer than 500,000 clones, roughly 89% being singletons. Trimming cost V 3 bases and J 3 bases, with 20 bases left between them. CDR3 length equals 16 residues. Germline V CDR1 and CDR2: DFQATT, SNEGSKA (reference sequence). The genes are TRBV20-1 and TRBJ2-5, with D tentatively TRBD2 (5 bases). The sequencing input was peripheral blood. This TCR was recovered from a woman aged 25 to 39 with acute or convalescent COVID-19. The CDR3 loop reads CSASSSVGGLKETQYF. CDR3 in DNA: TGCAGTGCTAGTAGCTCGGTTGGCGGACTCAAAGAGACCCAGTACTTC.